The present T cell receptor beta chain was sequenced within a study of shared clonotypes between healthy human individuals. The CDR3 covers 14 residues. Trimming removed 3 bases from V and 2 bases from J, with 7 bases in between. The germline gives CDR1 MNHNS, CDR2 SASEGT. Genomic DNA of each subset was evenly split across several immunoSEQ plates. Original processing methods: Quality scores were absent from the junction-only immunoSEQ sequences, so filtering differed. This table comes from immunoSEQ multiplex PCR, and its TCRdb copy is limited to in-frame clones, with some not included. V, J and clone size were drawn from that table, and D and trimming were deduced from the DNA. The sample holds about 2 million clones; over 85% are singletons and the top ten take 0.85% to 1.2%. CD45RO-negative, CCR7-positively selected cells formed the naive CD8 fraction, excluding terminally differentiated effector memory CD45RA+ cells.

The rearrangement joins TRBV6-1 to TRBJ1-4; no clear D gene. This sequence originates from a man aged 18 to 29 in good health. The material sequenced was naive CD8+ T cells sorted from blood. This chain's CDR3 is CASSDLYTNEKLFF. The CDR3 bases are TGTGCCAGCAGTGACCTTTATACTAATGAAAAACTGTTTTTT.